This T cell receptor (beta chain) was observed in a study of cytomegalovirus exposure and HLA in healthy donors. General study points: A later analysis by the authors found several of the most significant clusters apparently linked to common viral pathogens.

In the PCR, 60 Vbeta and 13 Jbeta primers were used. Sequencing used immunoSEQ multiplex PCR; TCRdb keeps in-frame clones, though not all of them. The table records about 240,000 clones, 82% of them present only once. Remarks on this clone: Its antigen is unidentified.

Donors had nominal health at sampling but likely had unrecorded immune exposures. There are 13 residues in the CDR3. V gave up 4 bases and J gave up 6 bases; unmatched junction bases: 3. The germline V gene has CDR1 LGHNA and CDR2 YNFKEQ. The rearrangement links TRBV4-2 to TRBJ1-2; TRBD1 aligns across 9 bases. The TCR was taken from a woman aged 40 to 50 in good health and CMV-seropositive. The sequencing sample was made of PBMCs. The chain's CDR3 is CASSPGQGNGYTF. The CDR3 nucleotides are TGTGCCAGCAGCCCCGGACAGGGGAATGGCTACACCTTC.